These T cell receptor beta chains were read from a single sample in a study of CD8 T cells in Susac syndrome. TCRdb reprocessed the immunoSEQ multiplex PCR reads via MiXCR and lists one record per CDR3 protein. This sample has more than 110,000 distinct CDR3 sequences, with around 94% found just once. What was sequenced was CD8+ T cells from PBMCs. These TCRs come from a human donor in good health. CDR3s include the opening cysteine and the closing phenylalanine or tryptophan. A D gene is named only where the DNA matches it firmly. Clone size is shown for a subset of rows, as once, few, many or a class of expanded clone.

V gene,J gene,D gene,clone size,CDR3 DNA,CDR3 protein
TRBV6-2/TRBV6-3,TRBJ2-1,-,-,TGTGCCAGCGCCCCTGGCCACAGGGCCGCCCCCACAATTGATGAGCAGTTCTTC,CASAPGHRAAPTIDEQFF
TRBV7-9,TRBJ2-2,-,-,TGTGCCAGCAGCTTAGGGTGGACAGACGGGGAGCTGTTTTTT,CASSLGWTDGELFF
TRBV29-1,TRBJ2-7,-,once,TGCAGTGGAGTTTCCGGGAACTACGAGCAGTACTTC,CSGVSGNYEQYF
TRBV15,TRBJ2-7,-,-,TGTGCCACCAGCAGAATTGGGGGAGACGAGCAGTACTTC,CATSRIGGDEQYF
TRBV12-3/TRBV12-4,TRBJ1-1,-,-,TGTGCCAGCAGTCCACAAGATAACACTGAAGCTTTCTTT,CASSPQDNTEAFF
TRBV9,TRBJ2-7,TRBD2,-,TGTGCCAGCAGCGTAGGGTCTAGCGGGATGGGTGAGCAGTACTTC,CASSVGSSGMGEQYF
TRBV25-1,TRBJ2-1,-,-,TGTGCCAGCATCCGAACTTACAATGAGCAGTTCTTC,CASIRTYNEQFF
TRBV28,TRBJ2-7,-,few,TGTGCCAGCAGTTTACGGGGGCGAACCTACGAGCAGTACTTC,CASSLRGRTYEQYF
TRBV27,TRBJ1-1,-,-,TGTGCCAGCAGTTCAGGACTGAACACTGAAGCTTTCTTT,CASSSGLNTEAFF
TRBV2,TRBJ2-7,-,once,TGTGCCAGCAGTGAAGAGGCTTCCGTATACGAGCAGTACTTC,CASSEEASVYEQYF
TRBV4-3,TRBJ2-1,TRBD1,-,TGCGCCAGCAGCCATCCCAGAGGACAGGGGGCCCATGAGCAGTTCTTC,CASSHPRGQGAHEQFF
TRBV7-2,TRBJ2-3,-,-,TGTGCCAGCAGCTTAGGACGTTCGGATACGCAGTATTTT,CASSLGRSDTQYF
TRBV28,TRBJ2-2,-,-,TGTGCCAGCAGCGCTTTCTACCGGGAGCTGTTTTTT,CASSAFYRELFF
TRBV7-9,TRBJ2-1,TRBD2,-,TGTGCCAGCAGCTCGCCCTCTACTAGCGGGAGTCCCCAGTTCTTC,CASSSPSTSGSPQFF
TRBV5-1,TRBJ2-1,-,-,TGCGCCAGCAGCCCGTTTCCTCAGGGCGACTACAATGAGCAGTTCTTC,CASSPFPQGDYNEQFF
TRBV28,TRBJ1-1,-,-,TGTGCCAGCACCACGAGGGCTGGGACTGAAGCTTTCTTT,CASTTRAGTEAFF
TRBV7-8,TRBJ2-1,-,-,TGTGCCAGCAGCTTAGGACCGGGTGACTACAATGAGCAGTTCTTC,CASSLGPGDYNEQFF
TRBV11-2,TRBJ2-1,-,-,TGTGCCAGCGGGAGAGGGTCAAATGAGCAGTTCTTC,CASGRGSNEQFF
TRBV7-6,TRBJ2-2,-,few,TGTGCCAGCAGCTTAGTCGGGGAGCTGTTTTTT,CASSLVGELFF
TRBV20-1,TRBJ2-7,-,-,TGCAGTGCTAGGGACGGAGACTACGAGCAGTACTTC,CSARDGDYEQYF